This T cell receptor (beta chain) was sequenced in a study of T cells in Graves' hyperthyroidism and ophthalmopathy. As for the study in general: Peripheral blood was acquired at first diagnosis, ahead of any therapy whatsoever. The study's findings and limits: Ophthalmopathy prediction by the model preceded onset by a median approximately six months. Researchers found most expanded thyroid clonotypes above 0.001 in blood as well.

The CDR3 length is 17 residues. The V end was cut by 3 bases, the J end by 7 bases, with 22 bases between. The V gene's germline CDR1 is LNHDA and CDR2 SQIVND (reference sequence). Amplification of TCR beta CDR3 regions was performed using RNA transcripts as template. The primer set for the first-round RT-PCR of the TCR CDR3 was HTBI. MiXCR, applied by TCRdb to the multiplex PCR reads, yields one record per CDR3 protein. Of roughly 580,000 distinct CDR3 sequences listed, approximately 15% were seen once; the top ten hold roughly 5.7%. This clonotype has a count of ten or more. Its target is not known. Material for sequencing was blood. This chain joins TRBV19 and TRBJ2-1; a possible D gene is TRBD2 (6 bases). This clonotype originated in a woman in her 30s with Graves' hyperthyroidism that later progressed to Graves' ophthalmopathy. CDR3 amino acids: CASSILLGTGTRNEQFF. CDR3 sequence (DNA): TGTGCCAGTAGTATCCTCCTCGGGACTGGCACTAGGAATGAGCAGTTCTTC.